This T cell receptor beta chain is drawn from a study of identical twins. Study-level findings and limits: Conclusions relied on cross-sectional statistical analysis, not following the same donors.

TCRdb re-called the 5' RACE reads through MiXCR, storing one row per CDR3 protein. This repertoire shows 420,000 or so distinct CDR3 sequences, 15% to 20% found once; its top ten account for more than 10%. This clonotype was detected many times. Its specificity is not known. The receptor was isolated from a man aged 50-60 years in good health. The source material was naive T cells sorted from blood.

CDR3 in amino acids: CASSLAIREVHNEQFF. DNA for the CDR3: TGTGCCAGCAGCTTAGCGATCCGGGAGGTTCACAATGAGCAGTTCTTC. The rearrangement uses TRBV7-8 and TRBJ2-1, with 7 bases fitting TRBD2. Germline V gene lookup returns CDR1 SGHVS and CDR2 FQNEAQ. The CDR3 covers 16 residues. Trimming at V came to 0 bases and at J to 5 bases, leaving 7 bases not matched to a gene. The full variable domain, with the rest looked up from reference TRBV7-8 and TRBJ2-1, is GAGVSQSPRYKVAKRGQDVALRCDPISGHVSLFWYQQALGQGPEFLTYFQNEAQLDKSGLPSDRFFAERPEGSVSTLKIQRTQQEDSAVYLCASSLAIREVHNEQFFGPGTRLTVL.